Listed here are 17 T cell receptor beta chains from one sample, sequenced in a study of beta chain features in type 1 diabetes. What was sequenced were expressed TCRB transcripts, since all of the isolated RNA had been reverse transcribed. TCRdb's table, derived via immunoSEQ multiplex PCR, lists solely in-frame clones and lacks some. The repertoire has hundreds of thousands of clones, around a sixth of them found once; the top ten carry 0.09% to 0.095%. Sequenced sample: naive CD4+ T cells from blood. The receptors were sampled from a man in his late teens or twenties in good health.

This clone was observed once. The V call is TRBV27, the J call TRBJ2-5, with no clear D. The CDR3 is 14 amino acids. Per the germline V gene, CDR1 is MNHEY and CDR2 is SMNVEV (reference sequence). With 5 bases removed from V and 9 bases from J, the gap between germline ends came to 19 bases. In DNA form, the CDR3 reads TGTGCCAGCAGTCGAGACCCGGCAGTTTTGGCCCAGTACTTC. Protein sequence: CASSRDPAVLAQYF.

A few counts support this clone. The chain links TRBV7-3 to TRBJ2-3; possible D gene TRBD2, 5 bases. Germline CDR1 is SGHTA and CDR2 is FQGTGA. Trimming shortened V by 0 bases and J by 7 bases, and 14 bases separated the two germline ends. This CDR3 is 15 amino acids long. The CDR3 loop is CASSLTPGSGNTQYF. For the CDR3, the DNA is TGTGCCAGCAGCTTAACGCCGGGGTCCGGCAATACGCAGTATTTT.

This chain joins TRBV5-4 and TRBJ2-3; D could derive from TRBD1 or TRBD2 (5 bases each). The CDR3 covers 16 residues. The V gene's germline CDR1 is SGHNT and CDR2 YYREEE (reference sequence). Deletions cut 0 bases from V and 7 bases from J, with 18 bases between. The CDR3 DNA reads TGTGCCAGCAGCTTGGGGGGCCTAGCAACTCCAAATACGCAGTATTTT. Amino acid sequence: CASSLGGLATPNTQYF.

V and J are TRBV7-2 and TRBJ2-5; tentative D call: TRBD2 (5 bases). The J call may be incorrect, as the DNA end agrees better with TRBJ2-7. This CDR3 has 13 residues. CDR1 is SGHTA, CDR2 FQGNSA, per germline. The CDR3 reads CASSLGEIYEQYF. The CDR3 DNA sequence: TGTGCCAGCAGCTTAGGGGAGATCTACGAGCAGTACTTC.

This clone turned up a few times. This chain links TRBV30 with TRBJ2-2; D call uncertain. The CDR3 loop spans 13 amino acids. Trimming removed 7 bases from V and 5 bases from J, with 14 bases in between. Germline V gene sequence: CDR1 GTSNPN, CDR2 SVGIG (reference sequence). CDR3 protein: CASAEMGTGELFF. The DNA of the CDR3 is TGTGCCTCGGCTGAAATGGGGACCGGGGAGCTGTTTTTT.

The chain recombines TRBV15 with TRBJ2-5; D ambiguous. Trimming stripped 1 base from V and 5 bases from J, with 23 bases between. CDR3 length: 18 amino acids. From germline, CDR1 is LNHNV and CDR2 YYDKDF (reference sequence). The DNA for the CDR3 is TGTGCCACCAGCAGAGGGGTGGGCACCGGAGTGCAAGCGGAGACCCAGTACTTC. Residues: CATSRGVGTGVQAETQYF. The full variable domain, completed using reference TRBV15 and TRBJ2-5, is DAMVIQNPRYQVTQFGKPVTLSCSQTLNHNVMYWYQQKSSQAPKLLFHYYDKDFNNEADTPDNFQSRRPNTSFCFLDIRSPGLGDTAMYLCATSRGVGTGVQAETQYFGPGTRLLVL.

This rearrangement joins TRBV10-3 to TRBJ2-7; 10 bases map to TRBD2. The CDR3 length is 15 residues. The V gene end was trimmed by 8 bases and the J gene end by 2 bases; junction bases not matched to a gene: 9. The V gene's germline CDR1 is ENHRY and CDR2 SYGVKD. The CDR3 DNA reads TGTGCCATCGACCCTACTAGCGGGACGACCTACGAGCAGTACTTC. It translates to CAIDPTSGTTYEQYF.

The sample holds a few counts of this clone. The J gene is TRBJ1-4, the V gene TRBV30; TRBD1 might be the D (5 bases). Trimming left V 3 bases short and J 7 bases short, with 15 bases between. The germline CDR1 and CDR2 sequences are GTSNPN and SVGIG (reference sequence). This CDR3 is 14 amino acids long. The CDR3 bases are TGTGCCTGGAGCCTCAGCGGGGCTGGTGAAAAACTGTTTTTT. This codes for CAWSLSGAGEKLFF.

V usage is TRBV6-5 and J usage is TRBJ1-5; D may be TRBD1 (5 bases). Per the germline V gene, CDR1 is MNHEY and CDR2 is SVGAGI. The CDR3 runs to 14 residues. The V gene lost 5 bases and the J gene lost 1 base, with 9 bases spanning the gap. Here the CDR3 reads CASSRRQSNQPQHF. The DNA of the CDR3 is TGTGCCAGCAGTCGCAGACAGAGCAATCAGCCCCAGCATTTT.

This clone was seen a handful of times. The CDR3 is CASSQDLAGGPETQYF. The CDR3 DNA sequence: TGCGCCAGCAGCCAAGATCTGGCGGGAGGGCCGGAGACCCAGTACTTC. The V and J genes are TRBV4-3 and TRBJ2-5, with 9 bases fitting TRBD2. The CDR3 is 16 amino acids. The J segment lost 5 bases and the V segment lost 0 bases, leaving 7 bases of the junction unmatched. CDR1 LGHNA and CDR2 YSLEER come from the germline V gene.

This clone was counted a few times. Written as DNA, the CDR3 is TGCAGCGTCGCCAGGAAAGGGAACCTTAACTATGGCTACACCTTC. Protein: CSVARKGNLNYGYTF. The chain is built from TRBV29-1 and TRBJ1-2; D ambiguous. The germline CDR1 and CDR2 sequences are SQVTM and ANQGSEA. With 6 bases removed from V and 1 base from J, the gap between germline ends came to 18 bases. The CDR3 is made up of 15 amino acids.

This clone was counted only a few times. The CDR3 bases are TGCGCCAGCAGCTTGGCCACGGCAGCAAACTATGGCTACACCTTC. This gives the protein CASSLATAANYGYTF. The V gene is TRBV5-1, the J gene TRBJ1-2; D is undetermined. V was cut by 0 bases and J by 2 bases, with 11 bases left in between. Germline V gene lookup returns CDR1 SGHRS and CDR2 YFSETQ. The CDR3 consists of 15 residues.

J is TRBJ2-7 and V is TRBV18, with TRBD2 as a possible D gene (5 bases). Germline V lookup: CDR1 KGHSH, CDR2 LQKENI. This CDR3 region has 18 residues. Between the trimmed V and J ends, which lost 3 bases and 2 bases, there was a span of 23 bases. CDR3 DNA sequence: TGTGCCAGCTCACCCAGGACTCCACCTAGAGCAGGTCCCTACGAGCAGTACTTC. Its translation is CASSPRTPPRAGPYEQYF.

The rearrangement joins TRBV25-1 to TRBJ2-3; maybe TRBD2 (7 bases). CDR3 length equals 15 residues. Germline V gene data show CDR1 as MGHDK and CDR2 as SYGVNS. V was trimmed by 2 bases and J by 3 bases, leaving 12 bases between them. The DNA for the CDR3 is TGTGCCAGCAGTGAAGGGGGGGCAAAAACAGATACGCAGTATTTT. It codes for CASSEGGAKTDTQYF.

This clone occurred a few times. The chain couples TRBV27 to TRBJ2-4, with TRBD1 matching 8 bases. Germline assignment: CDR1 MNHEY and CDR2 SMNVEV (reference sequence). The CDR3 consists of 19 residues. V lost 2 bases and J lost 1; bases outside the gene matches: 13. CDR3 residues: CASSLRRQGAGLAKNIQYF. The CDR3 nucleotides read TGTGCCAGCAGTTTACGAAGGCAGGGGGCCGGTTTGGCCAAAAACATTCAGTACTTC.

Only a few counts were recorded for this clone. The rearrangement links TRBV5-1 to TRBJ2-3; tentatively, D is TRBD1 (5 bases). Per germline, CDR1 SGHRS and CDR2 YFSETQ. The CDR3 has 13 amino acids. The ends were cut back, 2 bases at V and 5 bases at J, with 9 bases in the middle. The CDR3 DNA sequence: TGCGCCAGCAGCTTCCAAGGGGAAGATACGCAGTATTTT. This encodes CASSFQGEDTQYF. Complete variable domain (other parts from reference TRBV5-1 and TRBJ2-3): KAGVTQTPRYLIKTRGQQVTLSCSPISGHRSVSWYQQTPGQGLQFLFEYFSETQRNKGNFPGRFSGRQFSNSRSEMNVSTLELGDSALYLCASSFQGEDTQYFGPGTRLTVL.

This clone was observed a few times. This chain uses TRBV7-9 with TRBJ2-3; D may correspond to TRBD1 or TRBD2 (5 bases each). Germline V lookup: CDR1 SEHNR, CDR2 FQNEAQ (reference sequence). V lost 5 bases and J lost 10, with 16 bases in between. This CDR3 comprises 13 residues. In nucleotides, the CDR3 is TGTGCCAGCAGCCTTCAACGCCTGGGGGCGCAGTATTTT. This translates into CASSLQRLGAQYF.